This T cell receptor (beta chain) stems from a study of blood T cell repertoires in COVID-19. Trimming removed 2 bases from V and 5 bases from J, with 12 bases in between. The CDR3 sequence is 13 residues long. CDR1 and CDR2 from the germline V gene are SQVTM and ANQGSEA. Original data processing: Estimates of nucleated cell counts were drawn from the amplification of reference gene primers. Only in-frame clones appear in the TCRdb table, and some are missing; sequencing was by immunoSEQ multiplex PCR. V and J calls and clone size are given by that table; D and trimming were obtained from the DNA. The data show 65,000 to 85,000 clones, approximately 89% seen once.

The chain is built from TRBV29-1 and TRBJ1-2, with D maybe TRBD1 (6 bases). The sample consisted of peripheral blood. This clonotype was obtained from a human donor in a cohort sampled during active COVID-19. The CDR3 reads CSVELGRGYGYTF. The CDR3 nucleotides are TGCAGCGTTGAATTGGGCAGGGGTTATGGCTACACCTTC.